This T cell receptor beta chain was sequenced during a study of human T cells and chemical hapten exposure. Study information: Weekly scalp doses of diphenylcyclopropenone were given to patients during the roughly 25-week study.

This CDR3 comprises 18 residues. V was shortened by 0 bases and J by 5 bases, with 21 bases between the two germline ends. Germline loops: CDR1 SGDLS, CDR2 YYNGEE. Per the original methods: A per-sample median of about 100,000 TCRs was observed, with counts ranging from about 20,000 to 750,000. TCRdb used MiXCR to reprocess the RACE reads, holding one entry per CDR3 protein. The authors' filters were not applied to this entry. In the table there are roughly 100,000 distinct CDR3 sequences, approximately 10% of which are singletons. The time point here: pre-sensitization, week 0. Treatment denoted: therapeutic diphenylcyclopropenone sensitization with weekly scalp DPC. This clonotype was seen a few times.

The clonotype originates from a woman in her sixties or seventies with alopecia areata. Some clones in this sample may be carry-over from other donors' samples. Material: whole blood, obtained in connection with sensitization to the hapten diphenylcyclopropenone (DPC). This chain links TRBV9 with TRBJ2-1; D is perhaps TRBD2 (5 bases). CDR3 nucleotides: TGTGCCAGCAGCGTAGCTCTTAATCGGGGAACCCTTAACAATGAGCAGTTCTTC. The encoded protein is CASSVALNRGTLNNEQFF.